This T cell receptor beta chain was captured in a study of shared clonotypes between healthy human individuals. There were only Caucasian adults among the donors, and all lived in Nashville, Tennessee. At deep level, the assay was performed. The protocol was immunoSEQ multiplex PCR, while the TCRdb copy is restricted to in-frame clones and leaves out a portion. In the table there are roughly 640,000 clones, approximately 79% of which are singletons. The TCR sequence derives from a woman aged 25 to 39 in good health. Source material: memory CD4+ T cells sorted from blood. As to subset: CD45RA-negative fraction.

CDR3 nucleotide sequence: TGTGCCAGCAGCCGTCAAGGGGGAAACACTGAAGCTTTCTTT. Its protein product is CASSRQGGNTEAFF. The V call is TRBV28, the J call TRBJ1-1, with D tentatively TRBD1 (6 bases). V was shortened by 6 bases and J by 2 bases, with 13 bases between the two germline ends. Looked up from germline, CDR1 is MDHEN and CDR2 is SYDVKM. This CDR3 region has 14 residues.